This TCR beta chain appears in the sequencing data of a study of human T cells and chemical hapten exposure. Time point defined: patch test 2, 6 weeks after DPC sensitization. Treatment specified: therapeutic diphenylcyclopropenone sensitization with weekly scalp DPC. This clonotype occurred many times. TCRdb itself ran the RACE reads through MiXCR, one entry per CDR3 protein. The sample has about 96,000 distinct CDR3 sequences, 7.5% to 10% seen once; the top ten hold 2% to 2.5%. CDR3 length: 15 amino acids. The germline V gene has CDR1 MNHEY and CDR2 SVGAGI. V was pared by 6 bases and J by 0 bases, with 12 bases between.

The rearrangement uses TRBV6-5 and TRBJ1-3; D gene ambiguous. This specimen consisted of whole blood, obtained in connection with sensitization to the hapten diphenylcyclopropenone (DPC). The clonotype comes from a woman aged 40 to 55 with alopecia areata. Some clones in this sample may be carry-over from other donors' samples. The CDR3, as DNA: TGTGCCAGCAGACGGACTCAACGCTCTGGAAACACCATATATTTT. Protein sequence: CASRRTQRSGNTIYF.